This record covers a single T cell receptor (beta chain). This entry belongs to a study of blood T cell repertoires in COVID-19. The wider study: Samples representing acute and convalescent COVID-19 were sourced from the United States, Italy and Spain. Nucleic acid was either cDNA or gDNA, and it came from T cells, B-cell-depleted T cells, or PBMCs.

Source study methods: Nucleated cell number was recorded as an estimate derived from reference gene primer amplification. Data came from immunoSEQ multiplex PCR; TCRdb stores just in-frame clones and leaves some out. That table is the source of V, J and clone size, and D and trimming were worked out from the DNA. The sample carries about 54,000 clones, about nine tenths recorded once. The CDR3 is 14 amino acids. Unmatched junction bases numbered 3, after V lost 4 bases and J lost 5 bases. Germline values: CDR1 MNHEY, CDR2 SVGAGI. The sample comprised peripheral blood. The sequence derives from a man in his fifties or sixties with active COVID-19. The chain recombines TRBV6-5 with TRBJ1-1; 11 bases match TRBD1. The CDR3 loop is CASSSGQGATEAFF. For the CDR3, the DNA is TGTGCCAGCAGTTCCGGACAGGGGGCGACTGAAGCTTTCTTT.